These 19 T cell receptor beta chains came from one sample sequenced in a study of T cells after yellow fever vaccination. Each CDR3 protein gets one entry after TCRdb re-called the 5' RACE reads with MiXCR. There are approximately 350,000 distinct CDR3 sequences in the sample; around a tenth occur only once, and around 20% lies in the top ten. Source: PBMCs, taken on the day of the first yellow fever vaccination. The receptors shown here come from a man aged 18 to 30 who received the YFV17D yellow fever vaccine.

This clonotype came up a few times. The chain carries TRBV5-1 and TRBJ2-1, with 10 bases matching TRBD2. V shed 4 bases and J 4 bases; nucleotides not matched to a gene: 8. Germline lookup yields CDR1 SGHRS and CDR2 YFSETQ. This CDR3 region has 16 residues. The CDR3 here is CASSESLAGAYNEQFF. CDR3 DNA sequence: TGCGCCAGCAGCGAGAGCCTAGCGGGGGCTTACAATGAGCAGTTCTTC.

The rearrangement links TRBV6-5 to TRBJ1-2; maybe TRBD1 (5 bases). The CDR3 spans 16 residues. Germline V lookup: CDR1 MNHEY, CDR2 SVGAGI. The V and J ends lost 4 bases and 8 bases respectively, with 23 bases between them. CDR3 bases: TGTGCCAGCAGTTCTCGGGGGGGAGTTTTCGACTTCGGCTACACCTTC. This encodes CASSSRGGVFDFGYTF.

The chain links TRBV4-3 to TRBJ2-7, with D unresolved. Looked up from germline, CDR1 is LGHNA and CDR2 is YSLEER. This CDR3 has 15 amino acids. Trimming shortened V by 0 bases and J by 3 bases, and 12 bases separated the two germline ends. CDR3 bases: TGCGCCAGCAGCCAAGATGCCGGGTTCGACTACGAGCAGTACTTC. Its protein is CASSQDAGFDYEQYF.

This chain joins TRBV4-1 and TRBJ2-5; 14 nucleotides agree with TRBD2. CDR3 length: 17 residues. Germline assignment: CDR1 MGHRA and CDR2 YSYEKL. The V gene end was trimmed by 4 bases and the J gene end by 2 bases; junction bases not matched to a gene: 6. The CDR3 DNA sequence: TGCGCCAGCAGCCGATACGGACTAGCGGGGGGACAAGAGACCCAGTACTTC. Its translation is CASSRYGLAGGQETQYF.

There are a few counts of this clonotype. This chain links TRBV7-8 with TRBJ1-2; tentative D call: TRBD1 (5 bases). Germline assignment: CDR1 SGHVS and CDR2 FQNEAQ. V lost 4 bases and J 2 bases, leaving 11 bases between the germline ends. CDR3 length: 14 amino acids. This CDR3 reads CASSSGGDNYGYTF. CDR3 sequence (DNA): TGTGCCAGCAGCTCGGGGGGGGACAACTATGGCTACACCTTC. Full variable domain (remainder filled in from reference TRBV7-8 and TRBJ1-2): GAGVSQSPRYKVAKRGQDVALRCDPISGHVSLFWYQQALGQGPEFLTYFQNEAQLDKSGLPSDRFFAERPEGSVSTLKIQRTQQEDSAVYLCASSSGGDNYGYTFGSGTRLTVV.

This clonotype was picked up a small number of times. The CDR3, as DNA: TGTGCCAGTAGTAGAATGCCAGAGTCCTCCTACGAGCAGTACTTC. Residues: CASSRMPESSYEQYF. This chain links TRBV19 with TRBJ2-7; D ambiguous. CDR3 length: 15 amino acids. Trimming removed 4 bases at V and 0 bases at J, with 13 bases between. CDR1 is LNHDA and CDR2 is SQIVND in the germline V gene (reference sequence). The full variable domain, completed using reference TRBV19 and TRBJ2-7, is DGGITQSPKYLFRKEGQNVTLSCEQNLNHDAMYWYRQDPGQGLRLIYYSQIVNDFQKGDIAEGYSVSREKKESFPLTVTSAQKNPTAFYLCASSRMPESSYEQYFGPGTRLTVT.

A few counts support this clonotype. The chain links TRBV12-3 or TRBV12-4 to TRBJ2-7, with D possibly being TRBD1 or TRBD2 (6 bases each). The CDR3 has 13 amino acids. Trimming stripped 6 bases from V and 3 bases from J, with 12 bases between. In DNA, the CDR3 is TGTGCCAGCAGGGGGGGCCTCCTCTACGAGCAGTACTTC. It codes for CASRGGLLYEQYF.

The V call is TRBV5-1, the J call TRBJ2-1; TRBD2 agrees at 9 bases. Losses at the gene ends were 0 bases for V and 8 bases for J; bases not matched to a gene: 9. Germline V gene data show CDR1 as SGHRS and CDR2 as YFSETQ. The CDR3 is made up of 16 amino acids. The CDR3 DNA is TGCGCCAGCAGCTTGGGGGTAGCGGGGGTAGTGGATGAGCAGTTCTTC. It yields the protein CASSLGVAGVVDEQFF.

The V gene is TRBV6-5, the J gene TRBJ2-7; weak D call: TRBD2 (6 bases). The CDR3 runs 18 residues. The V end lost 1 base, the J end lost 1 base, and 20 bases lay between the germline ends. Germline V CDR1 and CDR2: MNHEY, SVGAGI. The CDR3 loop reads CASSYLISRDSQSYEQYF. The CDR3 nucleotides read TGTGCCAGCAGTTACTTAATTTCCCGGGACTCCCAATCCTACGAGCAGTACTTC.

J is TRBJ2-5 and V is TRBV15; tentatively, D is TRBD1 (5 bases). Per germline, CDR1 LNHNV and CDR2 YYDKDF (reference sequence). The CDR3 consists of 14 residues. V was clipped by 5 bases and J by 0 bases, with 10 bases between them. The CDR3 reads CATSARQYQETQYF. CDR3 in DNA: TGTGCCACCAGCGCCCGACAGTACCAAGAGACCCAGTACTTC.

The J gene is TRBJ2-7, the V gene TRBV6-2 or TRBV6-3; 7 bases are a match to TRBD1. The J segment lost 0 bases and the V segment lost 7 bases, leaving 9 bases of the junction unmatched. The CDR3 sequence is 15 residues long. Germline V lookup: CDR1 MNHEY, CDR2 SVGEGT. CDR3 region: CASTQDRPNSYEQYF. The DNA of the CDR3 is TGTGCCAGCACCCAGGACAGGCCGAACTCCTACGAGCAGTACTTC.

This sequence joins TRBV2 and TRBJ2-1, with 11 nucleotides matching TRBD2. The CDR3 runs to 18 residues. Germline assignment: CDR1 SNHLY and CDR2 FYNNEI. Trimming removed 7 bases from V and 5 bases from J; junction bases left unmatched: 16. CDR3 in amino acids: CASNSGLADPNPNNEQFF. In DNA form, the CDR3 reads TGTGCCAGCAATTCGGGACTAGCGGACCCGAATCCCAACAATGAGCAGTTCTTC.

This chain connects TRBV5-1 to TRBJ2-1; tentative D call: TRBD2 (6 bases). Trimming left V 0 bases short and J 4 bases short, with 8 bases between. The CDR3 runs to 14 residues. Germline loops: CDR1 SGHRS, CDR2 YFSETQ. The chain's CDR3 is CASSLVRGYNEQFF. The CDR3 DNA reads TGCGCCAGCAGCTTGGTCCGGGGGTACAATGAGCAGTTCTTC.

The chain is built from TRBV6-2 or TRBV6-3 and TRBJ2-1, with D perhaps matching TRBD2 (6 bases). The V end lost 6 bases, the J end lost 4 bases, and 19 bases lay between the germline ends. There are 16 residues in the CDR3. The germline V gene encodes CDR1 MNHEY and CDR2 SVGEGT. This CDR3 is CASSPVGRRGYNEQFF. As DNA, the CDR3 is TGTGCCAGCAGCCCCGTAGGACGGAGGGGATACAATGAGCAGTTCTTC.

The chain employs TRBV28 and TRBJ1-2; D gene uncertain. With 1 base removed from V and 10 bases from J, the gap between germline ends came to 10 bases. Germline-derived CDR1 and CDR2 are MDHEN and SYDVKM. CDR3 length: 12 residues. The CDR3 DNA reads TGTGCCAGCAGTTTATCTACGAGGTCCTACACCTTC. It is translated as CASSLSTRSYTF.

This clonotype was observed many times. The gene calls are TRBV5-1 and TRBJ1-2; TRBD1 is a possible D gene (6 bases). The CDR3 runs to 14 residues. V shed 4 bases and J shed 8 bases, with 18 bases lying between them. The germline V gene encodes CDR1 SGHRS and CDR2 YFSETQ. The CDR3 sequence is CASSITGKDRGYTF. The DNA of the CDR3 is TGCGCCAGCAGCATTACAGGGAAGGATAGGGGCTACACCTTC.

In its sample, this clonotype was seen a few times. CDR3 DNA sequence: TGTGCCAGCAGCCCGGGACTAGCCCACCGGACCCAGTACTTC. Translation gives CASSPGLAHRTQYF. V gene TRBV6-1 combines with J gene TRBJ2-5, with 9 bases lining up with TRBD2. Germline V lookup: CDR1 MNHNS, CDR2 SASEGT. V lost 6 bases to trimming and J lost 7 bases; unmatched junction nucleotides: 9. This CDR3 spans 14 amino acids.

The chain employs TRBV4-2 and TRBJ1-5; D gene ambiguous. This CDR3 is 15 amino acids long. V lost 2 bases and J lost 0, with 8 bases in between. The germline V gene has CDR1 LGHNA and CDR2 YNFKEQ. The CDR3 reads CASSQKANSNQPQHF. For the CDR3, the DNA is TGTGCCAGCAGCCAAAAGGCAAATAGCAATCAGCCCCAGCATTTT.

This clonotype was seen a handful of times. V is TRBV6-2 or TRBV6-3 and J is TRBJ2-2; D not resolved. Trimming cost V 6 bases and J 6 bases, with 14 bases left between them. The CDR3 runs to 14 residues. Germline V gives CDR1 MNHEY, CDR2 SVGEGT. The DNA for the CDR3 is TGTGCCAGCAGCCGAACCTTTTTAGCCGGGGAGCTGTTTTTT. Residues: CASSRTFLAGELFF.